This TCR beta chain was captured in a study of cytomegalovirus exposure and HLA in healthy donors. Study conclusions and caveats: Per a prior analysis, the majority of TCR beta V segments were productive roughly 90% or roughly 30% of the time. TRBV6-2, TRBV6-3 and other indistinguishable V segments were excluded. The study labeled 150 to 200 TCR beta chains cytomegalovirus-associated. When presence/absence was analysed, sequencing depth was taken to be roughly uniform across donors.

The CDR3 has 12 residues. Trimming pared 8 bases from V and 8 bases from J, leaving 15 bases between. Germline CDR1 and CDR2: MNHNS and SASEGT. Regarding this clone: The antigen remains undetermined.

This PCR relied on a set of 60 Vbeta primers and 13 Jbeta primers. Profiling relied on immunoSEQ multiplex PCR, and the TCRdb table lists in-frame clones only, not all of them. The sample has 75,000 to 90,000 clones; 60% to 85% are singletons. The sequence derives from a male donor in good health and CMV-seropositive. Sequencing was carried out using PBMCs. This chain joins TRBV6-1 and TRBJ1-2; D ambiguous. This CDR3 reads CASGGQARGYTF. The CDR3 nucleotides are TGTGCCAGCGGAGGGCAGGCTAGAGGCTACACCTTC.